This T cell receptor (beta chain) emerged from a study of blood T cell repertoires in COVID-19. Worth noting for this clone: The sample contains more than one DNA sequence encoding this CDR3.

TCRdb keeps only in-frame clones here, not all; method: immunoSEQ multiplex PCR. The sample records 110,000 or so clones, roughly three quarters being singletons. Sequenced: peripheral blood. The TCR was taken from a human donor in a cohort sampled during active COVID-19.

This CDR3 is CASSLELLYEQYF. Here the CDR3 DNA reads TGTGCCAGCAGTTTAGAACTCCTCTATGAGCAGTACTTC. This chain connects TRBV12-3 or TRBV12-4 to TRBJ2-7; D unclear. Trimming pared 1 base from V and 7 bases from J, leaving 11 bases between. The CDR3 is 13 residues long.